This T cell receptor beta chain originates from a study of CXCR3-negative and CXCR3-positive naive CD8 T cells. Whole-study results and caveats: The authors found comparable surface CD5 between naive subsets and inferred TCR strength from TRB CDR3 properties. Cryopreservation partially lowered CXCR3 expression, so most assays used fresh PBMCs.

Each TRB cDNA library was prepared by 5' RACE (with UMI labels). TCRdb re-called the 5' RACE reads and gives one entry per CDR3 protein, without DNA. This sample's clone table lists 75,000 or so distinct CDR3 sequences. As to this clonotype: No antigen is known for it.

The authors gated naive CD8+ T cells as CD45RO-CCR7+CD27+CD95-. Sequencing was performed on naive CXCR3- CD8+ T cells from blood. Subset: CD45RO-CCR7+CD27+CD95- naive CD8+ T cells lacking CXCR3 (TNR3-). The source of this sequence is a human donor in good health. Some clones in this sample may be carry-over from other donors' samples.

This CDR3 reads CASSLVWRDNTYEQYF. This chain connects TRBV7-9 to TRBJ2-7; the D call of TRBD1 rests on TCRdb alone, since no DNA is present to check it. CDR3 size: 16 residues. Germline loops: CDR1 SEHNR, CDR2 FQNEAQ (reference sequence).